A single sample gave rise to the 20 T cell receptor beta chains below, sequenced in a study of cytomegalovirus exposure and HLA in healthy donors. Use of 60 Vbeta and 13 Jbeta primers characterized the PCR. TCRdb's copy holds only in-frame clones and misses some; the assay was immunoSEQ multiplex PCR. This sample contains over 25,000 clones. Sequencing was carried out using PBMCs. Receptor source: a man aged 25-45 years in good health and CMV-seronegative.

This chain's CDR3 is CASSSVYEQYF. CDR3 bases: TGTGCCAGCAGCTCCGTCTACGAGCAGTACTTC. This chain links TRBV11-2 with TRBJ2-7; no reliable D call. The V end lost 4 bases, the J end lost 3 bases, and 4 bases lay between the germline ends. The germline CDR1 and CDR2 sequences are SGHAT and FQNNGV. CDR3 size: 11 residues.

The rearrangement joins TRBV20-1 to TRBJ1-2, with TRBD1 matching 8 bases. Germline CDR1 reads DFQATT; CDR2 reads SNEGSKA (reference sequence). With V trimmed by 4 bases and J by 8 bases, 3 bases remained unmatched. This CDR3 is built from 11 residues. CDR3 in DNA: TGCAGTGCTAAAGCAGGGGGCGGCTACACCTTC. Translated: CSAKAGGGYTF.

This chain joins TRBV5-3 and TRBJ1-4; possibly TRBD1 for D (5 bases). Being an ORF, TRBV5-3 has a function that is uncertain. The CDR3 totals 13 residues. Trimming pared 5 bases from V and 8 bases from J, leaving 13 bases between. In DNA form, the CDR3 reads TGTGCCAGAAGAATGGGGGGAGTAGAAAAACTGTTTTTT. Its protein is CARRMGGVEKLFF.

The chain carries TRBV9 and TRBJ1-3, with D maybe TRBD1 (5 bases). The CDR3 covers 17 residues. Per germline, CDR1 SGDLS and CDR2 YYNGEE. Trimming cost V 0 bases and J 0 bases, with 13 bases left between them. For the CDR3, the DNA is TGTGCCAGCAGCGTAGGTCAGCAGGGCCTCTCTGGAAACACCATATATTTT. Translated, it gives CASSVGQQGLSGNTIYF.

V and J are TRBV6-5 and TRBJ2-7; D gene unclear. The V gene lost 5 bases and the J gene lost 1 base, with 9 bases spanning the gap. This CDR3 contains 13 residues. Germline V gives CDR1 MNHEY, CDR2 SVGAGI. CDR3: CASSPSFSYEQYF. The CDR3 coding sequence is TGTGCCAGCAGTCCTTCGTTTTCCTACGAGCAGTACTTC.

The chain is built from TRBV6-5 and TRBJ1-2, with D tentatively TRBD1 (5 bases). CDR1 is MNHEY and CDR2 is SVGAGI in the germline V gene. Trimming removed 0 bases at V and 7 bases at J, with 12 bases between. The CDR3 has 14 amino acids. This chain's CDR3 is CASSYSPRVGGYTF. CDR3 sequence (DNA): TGTGCCAGCAGTTACTCTCCCAGGGTGGGTGGCTACACCTTC.

The chain carries TRBV13 and TRBJ2-7; 8 bases map to TRBD2. The trim removed 5 bases at V and 6 bases at J, leaving 3 bases unmatched. CDR1 is PRHDT and CDR2 is FYEKMQ in the germline V gene (reference sequence). The CDR3 is 12 amino acids. The DNA for the CDR3 is TGTGCCAGCAGCCCGGGGACTAGCGAGCAGTACTTC. Its translation is CASSPGTSEQYF.

This chain connects TRBV4-3 to TRBJ2-2; D ambiguous. Trimming took off 1 base at V and 2 bases at J, with 11 bases between the two ends. The CDR3 is 16 amino acids. The germline V gene encodes CDR1 LGHNA and CDR2 YSLEER. The CDR3 reads CASSQGWLGNTGELFF. Here the CDR3 DNA reads TGCGCCAGCAGCCAAGGGTGGCTAGGTAACACCGGGGAGCTGTTTTTT.

The chain joins TRBV7-8 to TRBJ2-7; 11 bases match TRBD1. Germline CDR1 SGHVS, CDR2 FQNEAQ. V was pared by 3 bases and J by 5 bases, with 15 bases of the junction left unmatched. The CDR3 sequence is 18 residues long. CDR3: CASSFPLGQDRGLDEQYF. The CDR3 bases are TGTGCCAGCAGCTTTCCCCTTGGTCAGGACAGGGGGCTGGACGAGCAGTACTTC.

The gene calls are TRBV11-2 and TRBJ2-2; D perhaps matches TRBD1 (6 bases). Germline V lookup: CDR1 SGHAT, CDR2 FQNNGV. V shed 0 bases and J shed 4 bases, with 9 bases lying between them. This CDR3 has 15 residues. Here the CDR3 reads CASSLEIQGTGELFF. The CDR3 DNA reads TGTGCCAGCAGCTTAGAAATACAGGGCACCGGGGAGCTGTTTTTT.

The gene calls are TRBV30 and TRBJ1-2; possibly TRBD1 for D (6 bases). Trimming took 5 bases from V and 0 from J, leaving 16 bases between them. This CDR3 comprises 15 residues. The germline V gene has CDR1 GTSNPN and CDR2 SVGIG (reference sequence). This chain's CDR3 is CAWFGQIPPNYGYTF. Written as DNA, the CDR3 is TGTGCCTGGTTCGGACAGATTCCACCTAACTATGGCTACACCTTC.

The chain employs TRBV19 and TRBJ2-1, with 12 bases matching TRBD2. The CDR3 runs to 15 residues. Trimming cost V 7 bases and J 7 bases; bases outside gene matches: 8. Germline V gene data show CDR1 as LNHDA and CDR2 as SQIVND (reference sequence). The CDR3 reads CASTPGLAGPNEQFF. CDR3 coding DNA: TGTGCCAGTACCCCGGGACTAGCGGGCCCAAATGAGCAGTTCTTC. The complete variable domain, with remaining parts taken from reference TRBV19 and TRBJ2-1, reads DGGITQSPKYLFRKEGQNVTLSCEQNLNHDAMYWYRQDPGQGLRLIYYSQIVNDFQKGDIAEGYSVSREKKESFPLTVTSAQKNPTAFYLCASTPGLAGPNEQFFGPGTRLTVL.

The rearrangement joins TRBV7-9 to TRBJ1-1; D gene ambiguous. CDR1 is SEHNR and CDR2 is FQNEAQ in the germline V gene (reference sequence). Deletions cut 5 bases from V and 4 bases from J, with 14 bases between. This CDR3 region has 14 residues. The CDR3, as DNA: TGTGCCAGCAGCCTTCGAGAAGGGAGCACTGAAGCTTTCTTT. It encodes CASSLREGSTEAFF.

This chain connects TRBV11-3 to TRBJ1-1; D unclear. Germline V lookup: CDR1 SGHNT, CDR2 YENEEA. V was pared by 0 bases and J by 5 bases, with 7 bases between. The CDR3 covers 13 residues. Here the CDR3 DNA reads TGTGCCAGCAGCTTAGATCCGGTGACTGAAGCTTTCTTT. The encoded protein is CASSLDPVTEAFF. Using reference TRBV11-3 and TRBJ1-1 for the parts outside the CDR3, the full variable domain is EAGVVQSPRYKIIEKKQPVAFWCNPISGHNTLYWYLQNLGQGPELLIRYENEEAVDDSQLPKDRFSAERLKGVDSTLKIQPAELGDSAVYLCASSLDPVTEAFFGQGTRLTVV.

This chain connects TRBV6-5 to TRBJ2-6; perhaps TRBD1 as D (6 bases). Looked up from germline, CDR1 is MNHEY and CDR2 is SVGAGI. V lost 9 bases and J 4 bases, leaving 10 bases between the germline ends. The CDR3 is 13 residues long. CDR3 sequence: CASTGTGANVLTF. Here the CDR3 DNA reads TGTGCCAGTACCGGGACAGGGGCCAACGTCCTGACTTTC.

The V and J genes are TRBV29-1 and TRBJ1-1; 9 nucleotides line up with TRBD1. Germline V gene lookup returns CDR1 SQVTM and CDR2 ANQGSEA. The CDR3 length is 15 residues. CDR3 bases: TGCCCATGGGGGGACAGGGTCCCGAACACTGCAAGGGCTTTCTTT. Translating gives CPWGDRVPNTARAFF.

The chain carries TRBV7-9 and TRBJ1-1; D not resolved. The length of the CDR3 is 16 residues. Trimming shortened V by 2 bases and J by 1 base, and 14 bases separated the two germline ends. Per germline, CDR1 SEHNR and CDR2 FQNEAQ (reference sequence). CDR3 DNA sequence: TGTGCCAGCAGCTTACACAGTGGATTGCCGAACACTGAAGCTTTCTTT. Translation: CASSLHSGLPNTEAFF.

V usage is TRBV6-5 and J usage is TRBJ2-7, with a weak D call TRBD2 (5 bases). The germline V and J ends were trimmed by 6 bases and 6 bases, with 15 bases remaining between them. In germline, CDR1 is MNHEY, CDR2 SVGAGI. This CDR3 comprises 13 residues. Here the CDR3 reads CASSLAGGLEQYF. The CDR3 coding sequence is TGTGCCAGCAGCCTTGCGGGCGGACTCGAGCAGTACTTC.

This chain links TRBV7-8 with TRBJ2-7; 8 bases are shared with TRBD1. CDR1 is SGHVS, CDR2 FQNEAQ, per germline. This CDR3 is built from 15 residues. V lost 0 bases and J lost 6; bases outside the gene matches: 7. The CDR3 sequence is CASSLAGQGLVEQYF. The CDR3 region has the DNA TGTGCCAGCAGCTTAGCCGGACAGGGTCTGGTCGAGCAGTACTTC.

The rearrangement joins TRBV5-6 to TRBJ1-3, with 10 bases lining up with TRBD1. The J segment lost 3 bases and the V segment lost 4 bases, leaving 4 bases of the junction unmatched. Germline V gene sequence: CDR1 SGHDT, CDR2 YYEEEE. CDR3 length: 15 amino acids. CDR3 amino acids: CASSRQGAGGNTIYF. The CDR3 nucleotides read TGTGCCAGCAGCCGACAGGGGGCTGGTGGAAACACCATATATTTT.